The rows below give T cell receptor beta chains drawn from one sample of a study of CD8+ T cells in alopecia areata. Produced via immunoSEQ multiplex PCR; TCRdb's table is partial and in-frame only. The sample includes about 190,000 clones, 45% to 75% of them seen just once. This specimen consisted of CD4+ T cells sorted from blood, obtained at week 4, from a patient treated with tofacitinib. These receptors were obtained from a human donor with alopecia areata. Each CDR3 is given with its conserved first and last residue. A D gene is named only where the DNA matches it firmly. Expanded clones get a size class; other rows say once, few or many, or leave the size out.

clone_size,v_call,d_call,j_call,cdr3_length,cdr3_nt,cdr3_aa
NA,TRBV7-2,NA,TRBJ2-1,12,TGTGCCAGCAGCCGGGACAACAATGAGCAGTTCTTC,CASSRDNNEQFF
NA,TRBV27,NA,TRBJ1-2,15,TGTGCCAGCACCCCTTTATCAGCAGGAATCGGGGGCTACACCTTC,CASTPLSAGIGGYTF
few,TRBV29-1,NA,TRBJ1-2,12,TGCACCTCCCGAGAGGGTTCCTATGGCTACACCTTC,CTSREGSYGYTF
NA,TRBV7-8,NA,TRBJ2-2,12,TGTGCCAGCAGGGTGGGGACCGGGGAGCTGTTTTTT,CASRVGTGELFF
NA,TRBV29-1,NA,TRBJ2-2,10,TGCAGCGTCGACACCGGGGAGCTGTTTTTT,CSVDTGELFF
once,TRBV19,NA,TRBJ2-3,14,TGTGCCAGTAGTCCCTCCCCAGGGATAGATACGCAGTATTTT,CASSPSPGIDTQYF
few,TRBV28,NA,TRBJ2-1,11,TGTGCCAGCAGTTTAGTTGTTGAGCAGTTCTTC,CASSLVVEQFF
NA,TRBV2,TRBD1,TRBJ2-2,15,TGTGCCAGCAGCGTACAGGGGGAGGTCACCGGGGAGCTGTTTTTT,CASSVQGEVTGELFF
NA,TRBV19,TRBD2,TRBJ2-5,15,TGTGCCACCAGGCGGTTAGCGGGATCCCAAGAGACCCAGTACTTC,CATRRLAGSQETQYF
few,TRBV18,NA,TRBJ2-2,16,TGTGCCAGCTCACCTTTAGCGGACCCGAACACCGGGGAGCTGTTTTTT,CASSPLADPNTGELFF
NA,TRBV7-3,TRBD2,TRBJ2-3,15,TGTGCCAGCAGCCCCGGGACTAGCCTAACAGATACGCAGTATTTT,CASSPGTSLTDTQYF
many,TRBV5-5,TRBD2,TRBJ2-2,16,TGTGCCAGCAGCTTGGGACTAGCTCAGAACACCGGGGAGCTGTTTTTT,CASSLGLAQNTGELFF
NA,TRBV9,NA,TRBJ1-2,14,TGTGCCAGCAGCGTAGCCCAGGGATTCGAAGGCTACACCTTC,CASSVAQGFEGYTF
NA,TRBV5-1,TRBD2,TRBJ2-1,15,TGCGCCAGCAGCTTGGTAGCGGGATGGGCGGATGAGCAGTTCTTC,CASSLVAGWADEQFF
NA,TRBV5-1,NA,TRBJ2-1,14,TGCGCCAGCAGCGAGGATCCCGGGAGCAATGAGCAGTTCTTC,CASSEDPGSNEQFF
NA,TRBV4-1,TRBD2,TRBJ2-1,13,TGCGCCAGCAGCCAAATAGCGGGAGTGAAGCAGTTCTTC,CASSQIAGVKQFF
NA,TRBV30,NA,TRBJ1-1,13,TGTGCCTGGAGTGTCGGGCAGAACACTGAAGCTTTCTTT,CAWSVGQNTEAFF
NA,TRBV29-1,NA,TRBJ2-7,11,TGCAGCGTTGCAGACCCGGCCGAGCAGTACTTC,CSVADPAEQYF
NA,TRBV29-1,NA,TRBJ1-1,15,TGCAGCGGCAACACTCCCGCAGGGGTGGACACTGAAGCTTTCTTT,CSGNTPAGVDTEAFF
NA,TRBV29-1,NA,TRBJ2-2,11,TGCAGCGTTCGCACAACCGGGGAGCTGTTTTTT,CSVRTTGELFF
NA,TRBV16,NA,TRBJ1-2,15,TGTGCCAGCAGCCAAAGGGCCGGGACAATTGGTGGCTACACCTTC,CASSQRAGTIGGYTF
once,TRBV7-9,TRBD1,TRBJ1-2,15,TGTGCCAGCAGCTCTACAGGGGGCGTTGACTATGGCTACACCTTC,CASSSTGGVDYGYTF
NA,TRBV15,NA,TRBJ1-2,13,TGTGCCACCAGCAGAGACATGGACTATGGCTACACCTTC,CATSRDMDYGYTF
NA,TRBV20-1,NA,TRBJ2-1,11,TGCAGTGCTTACGACTCTGGGGAGCAGTTCTTC,CSAYDSGEQFF
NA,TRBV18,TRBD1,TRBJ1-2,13,TGTGCCAGCTCACAACAGGGGGCCTATGGCTACACCTTC,CASSQQGAYGYTF
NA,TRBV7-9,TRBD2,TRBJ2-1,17,TGTGCCAGCAGCAAGGCCGGGACTAGCGGGACTAGGGGTGAGCAGTTCTTC,CASSKAGTSGTRGEQFF